Listed below are T cell receptor beta chains from one sample, sequenced in a study of monozygotic twins with inflammatory bowel disease. TCRdb reprocessed the 5' RACE reads and stores each CDR3 protein as one record, lacking DNA. In all, the sample yields approximately 400,000 distinct CDR3 sequences. What was sequenced was blood. These receptors came from a human donor with ulcerative colitis or Crohn's disease, or a healthy co-twin of an affected twin (not recorded which). Each CDR3 is given with its conserved first and last residue. Each record gives: CDR3 protein, J gene, V gene.

CASSSDSRGEQYF,TRBJ2-7,TRBV7-2
CASSQDRGAQFF,TRBJ2-1,TRBV4-3
CASSSSGQSYEQYF,TRBJ2-7,TRBV12-3/TRBV12-4
CASSETGGRSGNTIYF,TRBJ1-3,TRBV10-2
CASSYGGETQYF,TRBJ2-5,TRBV6-6
CSVEATGQGYGYTF,TRBJ1-2,TRBV29-1
CASSGQSQSYEQYF,TRBJ2-7,TRBV27
CSPADRTHLDTEAFF,TRBJ1-1,TRBV20-1
CASSSGLAEETQYF,TRBJ2-5,TRBV11-3
CSAPRPLATDTQYF,TRBJ2-3,TRBV20-1
CASSPNPGQTSNYGYTF,TRBJ1-2,TRBV4-3
CASSLVRVKVSQYF,TRBJ2-5,TRBV11-2
CASSYSGRTDTQYF,TRBJ2-3,TRBV3-1
CASSLQGQGSNQPQHF,TRBJ1-5,TRBV6-2/TRBV6-3
CASSRMGEGLATNNEQFF,TRBJ2-1,TRBV14
CSARETGGRSNQPQHF,TRBJ1-5,TRBV20-1
CASSSPRGGGTSSTDTQYF,TRBJ2-3,TRBV5-1
CASSRQLSAETQYF,TRBJ2-5,TRBV11-1
CASSLRFSGNTIYF,TRBJ1-3,TRBV12-3/TRBV12-4
CASHKGQLNTGELFF,TRBJ2-2,TRBV6-1
CAWTGRREASPLHF,TRBJ1-6,TRBV30
CASTPRTQRDTQYF,TRBJ2-3,TRBV28
CASSPGDITDTQYF,TRBJ2-3,TRBV5-1
CSARDLALLNTEAFF,TRBJ1-1,TRBV20-1
CASSFEGDTDTQYF,TRBJ2-3,TRBV7-9
CASSHNQGLAGTDTQYF,TRBJ2-3,TRBV3-1
CASSPTGTYGYTF,TRBJ1-2,TRBV18
CASTRQGAWEQYF,TRBJ2-7,TRBV28
CSATAGTGGGETQYF,TRBJ2-5,TRBV20-1
CASSPQLATDTQYF,TRBJ2-3,TRBV2
CSARTGRTTDTQYF,TRBJ2-3,TRBV20-1
CASSRDPTRYEQYF,TRBJ2-7,TRBV28
CASSLRTGGGYGYTF,TRBJ1-2,TRBV27
CASSIDTGPTTEAFF,TRBJ1-1,TRBV19
CASSSIRTGIDEQFF,TRBJ2-1,TRBV5-1
CASSPTTGSVQPQHF,TRBJ1-5,TRBV7-9
CASSWTVNTEAFF,TRBJ1-1,TRBV12-3/TRBV12-4
CASSLGRVGDTQYF,TRBJ2-3,TRBV27
CASRPGQGVYEQYF,TRBJ2-7,TRBV7-2
CSARGWGENTIYF,TRBJ1-3,TRBV20-1